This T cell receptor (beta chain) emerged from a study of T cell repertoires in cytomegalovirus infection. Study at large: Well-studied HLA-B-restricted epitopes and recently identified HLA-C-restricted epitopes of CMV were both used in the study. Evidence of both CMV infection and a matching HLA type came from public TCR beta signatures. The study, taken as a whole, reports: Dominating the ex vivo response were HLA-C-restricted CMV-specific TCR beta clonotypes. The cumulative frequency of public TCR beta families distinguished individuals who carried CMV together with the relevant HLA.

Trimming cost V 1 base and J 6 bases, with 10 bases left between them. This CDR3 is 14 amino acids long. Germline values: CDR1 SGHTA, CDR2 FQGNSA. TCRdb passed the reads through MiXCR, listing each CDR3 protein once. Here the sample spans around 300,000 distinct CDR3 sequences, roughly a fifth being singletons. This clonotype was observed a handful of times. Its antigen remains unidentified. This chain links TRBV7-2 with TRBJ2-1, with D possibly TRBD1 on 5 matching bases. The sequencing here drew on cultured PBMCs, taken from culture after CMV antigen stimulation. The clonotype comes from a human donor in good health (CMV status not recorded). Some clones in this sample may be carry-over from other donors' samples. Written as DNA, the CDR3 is TGTGCCAGCAGCTTAGTCGTTGACAGCAATGAGCAGTTCTTC. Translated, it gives CASSLVVDSNEQFF. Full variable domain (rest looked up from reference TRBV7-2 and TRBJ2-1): GAGVSQSPSNKVTEKGKDVELRCDPISGHTALYWYRQSLGQGLEFLIYFQGNSAPDKSGLPSDRFSAERTGGSVSTLTIQRTQQEDSAVYLCASSLVVDSNEQFFGPGTRLTVL.